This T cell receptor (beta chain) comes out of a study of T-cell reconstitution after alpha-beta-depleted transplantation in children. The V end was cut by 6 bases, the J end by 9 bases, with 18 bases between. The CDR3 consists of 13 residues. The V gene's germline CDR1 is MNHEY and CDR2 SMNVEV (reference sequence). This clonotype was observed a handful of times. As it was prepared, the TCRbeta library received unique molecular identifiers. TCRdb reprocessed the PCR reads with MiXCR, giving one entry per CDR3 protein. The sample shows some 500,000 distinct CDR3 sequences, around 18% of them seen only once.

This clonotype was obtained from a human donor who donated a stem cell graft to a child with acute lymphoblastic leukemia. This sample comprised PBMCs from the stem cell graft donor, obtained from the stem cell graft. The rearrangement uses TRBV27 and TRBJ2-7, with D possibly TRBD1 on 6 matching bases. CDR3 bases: TGTGCCAGCAGCCCCACCCTTGGGGGCCCGCAGTACTTC. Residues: CASSPTLGGPQYF.